Below are 15 T cell receptor beta chains sequenced from a single sample in a study of control samples from healthy donors and cancer patients. Generated by immunoSEQ multiplex PCR, the TCRdb table keeps only in-frame clones and is missing some. Of 150,000 to 190,000 clones in the sample, about 93% are singletons; the top ten hold 2% to 2.5%. Specimen: blood. The receptors originated from a man in his forties or fifties in good health.

The rearrangement joins TRBV30 to TRBJ2-3; D unclear. The CDR3 length is 11 residues. Trimming shortened V by 2 bases and J by 7 bases, and 7 bases separated the two germline ends. Germline V gene lookup returns CDR1 GTSNPN and CDR2 SVGIG (reference sequence). CDR3 sequence reads: CAWSLRNTQYF. CDR3 sequence (DNA): TGTGCCTGGAGTCTTAGGAATACGCAGTATTTT.

Here the CDR3 reads CASSQQGQGDFAEAFF. The CDR3 DNA follows: TGTGCCAGCAGCCAACAGGGACAGGGAGATTTCGCTGAAGCTTTCTTT. The gene calls are TRBV14 and TRBJ1-1, with TRBD1 identical over 9 bases. V shed 2 bases, J shed 6 bases, and the junction held 10 bases outside the gene matches. The CDR3 totals 16 residues. Germline loops: CDR1 SGHDN, CDR2 FVKESK.

J is TRBJ2-6 and V is TRBV29-1; 8 bases agree with TRBD1. Per germline, CDR1 SQVTM and CDR2 ANQGSEA. This CDR3 contains 18 residues. Losses at the gene ends were 4 bases for V and 4 bases for J; bases not matched to a gene: 15. CDR3 sequence (DNA): TGCAGCGTTGCTTTTAGAATAGGACAGGGATCCGGGGCCAACGTCCTGACTTTC. This codes for CSVAFRIGQGSGANVLTF.

This chain connects TRBV5-1 to TRBJ2-1; 11 nucleotides line up with TRBD2. Germline values: CDR1 SGHRS, CDR2 YFSETQ. CDR3 length: 15 residues. With 3 bases clipped from V and 4 bases from J, the junction kept 3 bases outside the gene matches. Written as DNA, the CDR3 is TGCGCCAGCAGCTCGGCTAGCGGGAGGTACAATGAGCAGTTCTTC. Protein product: CASSSASGRYNEQFF.

The chain couples TRBV25-1 to TRBJ2-5, with 8 bases identical to TRBD1. Trimming cost V 4 bases and J 4 bases; bases outside gene matches: 8. Germline CDR1 MGHDK, CDR2 SYGVNS. This CDR3 contains 15 residues. The CDR3, as DNA: TGTGCCAGCAGTGCTAAGGACAGGGAGGTAGAGACCCAGTACTTC. It encodes CASSAKDREVETQYF.

The V gene is TRBV7-3, the J gene TRBJ2-5; the D is unclear. This CDR3 has 13 amino acids. The V end was cut by 5 bases, the J end by 4 bases, with 11 bases between. Germline CDR1 and CDR2: SGHTA and FQGTGA. The CDR3, as DNA: TGTGCCAGCAGCGCACACGAGCGAGAGACCCAGTACTTC. Its translation is CASSAHERETQYF.

The chain is built from TRBV5-5 and TRBJ2-1; 11 bases agree with TRBD2. The CDR3 is 14 amino acids. Per germline, CDR1 SGHKS and CDR2 YYEKEE (reference sequence). V lost 3 bases, J lost 7 bases, and 3 bases stayed unmatched. CDR3 in amino acids: CASSSGLAGNEQFF. The DNA for the CDR3 is TGTGCCAGCAGCTCCGGACTAGCGGGTAATGAGCAGTTCTTC.

The chain carries TRBV6-1 and TRBJ2-7; 11 nucleotides match TRBD1. V lost 1 base, J lost 5 bases, and 1 base stayed unmatched. Germline assignment: CDR1 MNHNS and CDR2 SASEGT. The CDR3 totals 14 residues. CDR3 sequence (DNA): TGTGCCAGCAGTGAAGGGGACAGGGGGAACGAGCAGTACTTC. It specifies CASSEGDRGNEQYF.

This rearrangement joins TRBV9 to TRBJ1-1; no reliable D call. The germline gives CDR1 SGDLS, CDR2 YYNGEE. This CDR3 is 14 amino acids long. Trimming removed 0 bases from V and 1 base from J, with 7 bases in between. CDR3 bases: TGTGCCAGCAGCGTAGAGCCGGGGAACACTGAAGCTTTCTTT. Its translation: CASSVEPGNTEAFF.

The chain links TRBV10-3 to TRBJ1-1, with TRBD1 identical over 12 bases. Germline trimming cut 3 bases from V and 7 bases from J; bases unmatched to any gene: 6. This CDR3 has 15 amino acids. The germline V gene encodes CDR1 ENHRY and CDR2 SYGVKD. The CDR3 bases are TGTGCCATCAGTGATCCCGGGACAGGGGGCGTTGAAGCTTTCTTT. Its protein is CAISDPGTGGVEAFF.

The CDR3 sequence is CASSQDGGANEKLFF. The DNA of the CDR3 is TGTGCCAGCAGCCAAGACGGTGGGGCTAATGAAAAACTGTTTTTT. The V and J genes are TRBV4-2 and TRBJ1-4; no firm D call. Trimming shortened V by 0 bases and J by 3 bases, and 8 bases separated the two germline ends. The CDR3 runs 15 residues. The germline gives CDR1 LGHNA, CDR2 YNFKEQ.

The chain carries TRBV6-6 and TRBJ2-2, with D possibly being TRBD1 (5 bases). The CDR3 contains 15 residues. In germline, CDR1 is MNHNY, CDR2 SVGAGI (reference sequence). V lost 4 bases and J lost 2, with 11 bases in between. The CDR3 nucleotides read TGTGCCAGCAGTTTTTTAGGGGATAACACCGGGGAGCTGTTTTTT. Protein: CASSFLGDNTGELFF.

This clone has only one observation. This chain connects TRBV5-1 to TRBJ2-5, with 9 bases that match TRBD1. Germline V gene data show CDR1 as SGHRS and CDR2 as YFSETQ. Trimming at V came to 0 bases and at J to 4 bases, leaving 7 bases not matched to a gene. The CDR3 spans 16 residues. DNA for the CDR3: TGCGCCAGCAGCTTGGTGGGACAGGGCCGTGGAGAGACCCAGTACTTC. It is translated as CASSLVGQGRGETQYF.

The J gene is TRBJ1-4, the V gene TRBV19, with 9 bases fitting TRBD1. The CDR3 spans 17 residues. Germline trimming cut 6 bases from V and 0 bases from J; bases unmatched to any gene: 8. Germline V CDR1 and CDR2: LNHDA, SQIVND (reference sequence). The CDR3 protein is CASRDRGGRATNEKLFF. CDR3 nucleotides: TGTGCCAGTAGGGACAGGGGAGGTCGGGCAACTAATGAAAAACTGTTTTTT. Full variable domain (rest looked up from reference TRBV19 and TRBJ1-4): DGGITQSPKYLFRKEGQNVTLSCEQNLNHDAMYWYRQDPGQGLRLIYYSQIVNDFQKGDIAEGYSVSREKKESFPLTVTSAQKNPTAFYLCASRDRGGRATNEKLFFGSGTQLSVL.

V usage is TRBV28 and J usage is TRBJ2-1; a weak D match, TRBD2 (5 bases). CDR3 length: 15 amino acids. Germline V CDR1 and CDR2: MDHEN, SYDVKM. V lost 5 bases to trimming and J lost 5 bases, with 16 bases between them. The CDR3 DNA follows: TGTGCCAGCAGTGCGTCGGGGAGTACCCACAATGAGCAGTTCTTC. Translating gives CASSASGSTHNEQFF.